Shown below are 6 T cell receptor beta chains from a single sample sequenced in a study of post-analysis software for immune sequencing data. The antigens of these receptors remain unknown. TCR beta libraries were prepared from cDNA with unique molecular identifiers. TCRdb recomputed calls from the PCR reads with MiXCR, one row per CDR3 protein. The profile shows about 680,000 distinct CDR3 sequences, 55% to 60% of them singletons. Study-wide findings and caveats: About five TRBV segments (TRBV5-6, TRBV5-1 and TRBV20-1 among them) occurred more frequently in patients than in controls.

The sequenced sample was blood. These receptors originate from a girl aged 2 to 10 with multiple sclerosis.

This clonotype was observed a few times. The V call is TRBV27, the J call TRBJ2-3, with 11 nucleotides matching TRBD1. Germline values: CDR1 MNHEY, CDR2 SMNVEV (reference sequence). V dropped 5 bases and J dropped 3; count of bases not matched to a gene: 7. This CDR3 region has 16 residues. CDR3 region: CASSLLGTGGTDTQYF. Here the CDR3 DNA reads TGTGCCAGCAGTCTCCTAGGGACAGGGGGTACAGATACGCAGTATTTT.

The V gene is TRBV12-3 or TRBV12-4, the J gene TRBJ1-1, with no clear D. The CDR3 loop spans 11 amino acids. V was clipped by 3 bases and J by 7 bases, with 6 bases between them. The CDR3 DNA sequence: TGTGCCAGCAGTTTGGCTCGTGAAGCTTTCTTT. Translated: CASSLAREAFF.

This clonotype has a single count. The J gene is TRBJ2-1, the V gene TRBV6-4; possible D gene TRBD2, 6 bases. Germline V gives CDR1 MRHNA, CDR2 SNTAGT. This CDR3 has 16 amino acids. The germline V and J ends were trimmed by 6 bases and 0 bases, with 15 bases remaining between them. Here the CDR3 DNA reads TGTGCCAGCAGCCATTCGGGACTCAGCTCCTACAATGAGCAGTTCTTC. Translated: CASSHSGLSSYNEQFF.

In its sample, this clonotype was seen once. The CDR3 region is CASSYPTGLGNEQFF. The CDR3 DNA sequence: TGTGCCAGCAGTTACCCGACGGGACTGGGGAATGAGCAGTTCTTC. The J gene is TRBJ2-1, the V gene TRBV6-6; TRBD2 is a possible D gene (6 bases). CDR3 length: 15 residues. V gave up 2 bases and J gave up 7 bases, with 15 bases separating them. Germline V gives CDR1 MNHNY, CDR2 SVGAGI (reference sequence).

The chain recombines TRBV5-1 with TRBJ2-7; D is unresolved. Germline-derived CDR1 and CDR2 are SGHRS and YFSETQ. V was cut by 1 base and J by 2 bases, with 10 bases left in between. This CDR3 has 14 amino acids. This chain's CDR3 is CASSLPGITYEQYF. CDR3 sequence (DNA): TGCGCCAGCAGCTTGCCCGGTATCACCTACGAGCAGTACTTC.

This clonotype was seen once. The DNA for the CDR3 is TGTGCCACCAGTAGTCCGAGACAGGGACATGAGCAGTTCTTC. This translates into CATSSPRQGHEQFF. The V gene is TRBV24-1, the J gene TRBJ2-1, with 7 bases lining up with TRBD1. V lost 6 bases to trimming and J lost 8 bases; unmatched junction nucleotides: 9. Germline V gives CDR1 KGHDR, CDR2 SFDVKD. This CDR3 is 14 amino acids long.